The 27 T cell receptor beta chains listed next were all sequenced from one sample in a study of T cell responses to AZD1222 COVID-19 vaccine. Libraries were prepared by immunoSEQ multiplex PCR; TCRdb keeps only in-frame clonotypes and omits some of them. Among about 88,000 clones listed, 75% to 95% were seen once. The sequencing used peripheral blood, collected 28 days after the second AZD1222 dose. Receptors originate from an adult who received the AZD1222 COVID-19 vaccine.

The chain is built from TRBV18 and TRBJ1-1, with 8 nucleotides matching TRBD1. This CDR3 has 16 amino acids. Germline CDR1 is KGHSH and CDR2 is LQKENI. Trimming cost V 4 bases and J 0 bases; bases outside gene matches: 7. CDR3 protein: CASSLQGAGLNTEAFF. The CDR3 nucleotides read TGTGCCAGCTCACTTCAGGGGGCTGGTCTGAACACTGAAGCTTTCTTT.

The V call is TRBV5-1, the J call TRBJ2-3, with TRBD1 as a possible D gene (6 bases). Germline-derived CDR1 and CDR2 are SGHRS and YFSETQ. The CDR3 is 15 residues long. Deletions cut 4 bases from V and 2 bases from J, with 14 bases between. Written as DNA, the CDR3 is TGCGCCAGCAGCCGGTCCACAGGGCACACAGATACGCAGTATTTT. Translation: CASSRSTGHTDTQYF.

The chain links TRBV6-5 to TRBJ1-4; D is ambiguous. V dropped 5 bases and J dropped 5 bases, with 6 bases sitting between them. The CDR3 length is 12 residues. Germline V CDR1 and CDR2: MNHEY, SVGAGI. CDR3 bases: TGTGCCAGCAGTCCTAAGAATGAAAAACTGTTTTTT. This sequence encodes CASSPKNEKLFF.

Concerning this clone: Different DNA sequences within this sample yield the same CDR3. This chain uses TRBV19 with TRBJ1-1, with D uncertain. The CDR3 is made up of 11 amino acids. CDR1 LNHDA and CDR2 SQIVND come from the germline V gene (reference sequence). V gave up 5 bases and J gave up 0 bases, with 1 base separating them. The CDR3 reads CASSLNTEAFF. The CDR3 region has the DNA TGTGCCAGTAGTTTGAACACTGAAGCTTTCTTT.

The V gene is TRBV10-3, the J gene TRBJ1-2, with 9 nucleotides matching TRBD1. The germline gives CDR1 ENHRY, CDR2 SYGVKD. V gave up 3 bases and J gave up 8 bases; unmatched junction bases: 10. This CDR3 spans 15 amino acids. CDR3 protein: CAISERGQGTSGYTF. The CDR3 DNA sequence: TGTGCCATCAGTGAAAGGGGACAGGGAACCAGCGGCTACACCTTC.

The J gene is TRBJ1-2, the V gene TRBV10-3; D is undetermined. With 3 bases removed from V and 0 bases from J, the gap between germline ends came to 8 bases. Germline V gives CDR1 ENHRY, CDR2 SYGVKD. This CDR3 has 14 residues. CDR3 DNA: TGTGCCATCAGTGAAGGCAGAGCTAACTATGGCTACACCTTC. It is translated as CAISEGRANYGYTF.

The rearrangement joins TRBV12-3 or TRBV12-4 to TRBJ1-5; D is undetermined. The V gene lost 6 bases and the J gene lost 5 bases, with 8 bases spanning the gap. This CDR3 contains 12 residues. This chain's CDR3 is CASSPGYQPQHF. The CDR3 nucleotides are TGTGCCAGCAGCCCCGGGTATCAGCCCCAGCATTTT.

CDR3: CASSLGGVTEAFF. In DNA, the CDR3 is TGTGCCAGCAGTTTAGGGGGGGTCACTGAAGCTTTCTTT. J is TRBJ1-1 and V is TRBV12-3 or TRBV12-4; tentative D call: TRBD1 (5 bases). The CDR3 totals 13 residues. V lost 1 base and J lost 4, with 7 bases in between.

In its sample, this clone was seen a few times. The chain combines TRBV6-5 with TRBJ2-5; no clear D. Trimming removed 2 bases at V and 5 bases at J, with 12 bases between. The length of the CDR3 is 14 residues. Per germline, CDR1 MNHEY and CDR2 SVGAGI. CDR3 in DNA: TGTGCCAGCAGTTACGGGGTATCCGGGGAGACCCAGTACTTC. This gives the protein CASSYGVSGETQYF.

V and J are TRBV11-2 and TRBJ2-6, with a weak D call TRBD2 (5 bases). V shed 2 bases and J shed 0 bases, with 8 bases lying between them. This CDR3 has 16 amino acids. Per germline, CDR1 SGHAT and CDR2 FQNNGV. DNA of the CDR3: TGTGCCAGCAGCTTAAGCGGAGCCTCTGGGGCCAACGTCCTGACTTTC. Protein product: CASSLSGASGANVLTF.

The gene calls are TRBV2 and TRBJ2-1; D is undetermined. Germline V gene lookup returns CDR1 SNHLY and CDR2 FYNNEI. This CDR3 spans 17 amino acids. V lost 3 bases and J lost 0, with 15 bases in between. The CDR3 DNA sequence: TGTGCCAGCAGTGACCCCCTGGCCGTCCTCTCCTACAATGAGCAGTTCTTC. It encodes CASSDPLAVLSYNEQFF.

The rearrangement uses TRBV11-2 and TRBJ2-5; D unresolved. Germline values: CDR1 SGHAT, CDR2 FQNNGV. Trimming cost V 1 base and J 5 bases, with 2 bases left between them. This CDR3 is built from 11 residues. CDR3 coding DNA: TGTGCCAGCAGCTTAGCTGAGACCCAGTACTTC. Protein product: CASSLAETQYF.

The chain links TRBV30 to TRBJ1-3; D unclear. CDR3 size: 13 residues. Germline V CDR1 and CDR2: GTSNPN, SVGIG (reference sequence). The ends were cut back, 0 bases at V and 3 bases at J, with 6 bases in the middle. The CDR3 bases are TGTGCCTGGAGTGTAGCTGTTGGAAACACCATATATTTT. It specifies CAWSVAVGNTIYF.

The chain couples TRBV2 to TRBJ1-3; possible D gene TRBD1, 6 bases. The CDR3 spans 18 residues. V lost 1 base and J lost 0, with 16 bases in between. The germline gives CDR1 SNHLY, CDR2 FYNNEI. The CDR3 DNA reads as TGTGCCAGCAGTGAAGGGAATTCGAGGGGGAACTCTGGAAACACCATATATTTT. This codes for CASSEGNSRGNSGNTIYF. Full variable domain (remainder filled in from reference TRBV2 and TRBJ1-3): EPEVTQTPSHQVTQMGQEVILRCVPISNHLYFYWYRQILGQKVEFLVSFYNNEISEKSEIFDDQFSVERPDGSNFTLKIRSTKLEDSAMYFCASSEGNSRGNSGNTIYFGEGSWLTVV.

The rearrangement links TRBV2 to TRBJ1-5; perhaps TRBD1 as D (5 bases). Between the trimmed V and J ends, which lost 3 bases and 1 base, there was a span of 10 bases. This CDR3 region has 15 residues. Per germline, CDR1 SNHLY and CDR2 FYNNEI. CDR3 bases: TGTGCCAGCAGTGAGGCCCGGGGGAGCAATCAGCCCCAGCATTTT. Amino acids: CASSEARGSNQPQHF.

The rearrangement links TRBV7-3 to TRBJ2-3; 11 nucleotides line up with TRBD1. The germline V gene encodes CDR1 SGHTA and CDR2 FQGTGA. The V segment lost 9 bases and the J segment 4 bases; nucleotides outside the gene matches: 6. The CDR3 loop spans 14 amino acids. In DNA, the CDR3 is TGTGCCAGTAGATCGGGACAGGGGGCAGATACGCAGTATTTT. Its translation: CASRSGQGADTQYF.

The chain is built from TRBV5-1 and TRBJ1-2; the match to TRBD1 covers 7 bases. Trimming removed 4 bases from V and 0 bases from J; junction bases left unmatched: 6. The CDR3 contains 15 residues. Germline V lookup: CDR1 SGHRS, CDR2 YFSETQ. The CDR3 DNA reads TGCGCCAGCAGCAGAGGGACAGCCTCTAACTATGGCTACACCTTC. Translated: CASSRGTASNYGYTF.

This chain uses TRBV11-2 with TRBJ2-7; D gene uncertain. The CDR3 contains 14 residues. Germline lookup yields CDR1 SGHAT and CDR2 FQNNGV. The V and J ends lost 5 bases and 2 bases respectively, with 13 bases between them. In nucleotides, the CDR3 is TGTGCCAGCAGCCTACAACTCGGGCCCTACGAGCAGTACTTC. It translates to CASSLQLGPYEQYF. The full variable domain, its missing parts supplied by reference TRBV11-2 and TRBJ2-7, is EAGVAQSPRYKIIEKRQSVAFWCNPISGHATLYWYQQILGQGPKLLIQFQNNGVVDDSQLPKDRFSAERLKGVDSTLKIQPAKLEDSAVYLCASSLQLGPYEQYFGPGTRLTVT.

CDR3 region: CASSTGAGQQETQYF. DNA for the CDR3: TGTGCCAGTAGTACCGGAGCGGGGCAGCAAGAGACCCAGTACTTC. The V call is TRBV19, the J call TRBJ2-5; TRBD2 aligns across 7 bases. Looked up from germline, CDR1 is LNHDA and CDR2 is SQIVND (reference sequence). The CDR3 runs 15 residues. The V segment lost 4 bases and the J segment 2 bases; nucleotides outside the gene matches: 7.

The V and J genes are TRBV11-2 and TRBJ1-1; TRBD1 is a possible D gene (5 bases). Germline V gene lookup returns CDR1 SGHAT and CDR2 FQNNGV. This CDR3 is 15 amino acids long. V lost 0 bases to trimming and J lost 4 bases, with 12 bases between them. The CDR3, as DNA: TGTGCCAGCAGCTTAGATCAGGGAGGGCGCACTGAAGCTTTCTTT. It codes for CASSLDQGGRTEAFF.

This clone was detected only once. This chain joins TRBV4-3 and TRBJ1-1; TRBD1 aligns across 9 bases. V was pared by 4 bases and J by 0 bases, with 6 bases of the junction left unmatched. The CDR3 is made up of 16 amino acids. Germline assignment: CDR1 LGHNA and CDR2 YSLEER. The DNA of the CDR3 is TGCGCCAGCAGCCCCGGGACAGGGATGATGAACACTGAAGCTTTCTTT. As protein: CASSPGTGMMNTEAFF.

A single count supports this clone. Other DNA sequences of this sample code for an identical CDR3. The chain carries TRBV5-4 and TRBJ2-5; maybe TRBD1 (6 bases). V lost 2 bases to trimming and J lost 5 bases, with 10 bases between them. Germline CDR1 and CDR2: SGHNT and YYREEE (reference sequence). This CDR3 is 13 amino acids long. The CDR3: CASSLQGTETQYF. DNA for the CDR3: TGTGCCAGCAGCTTACAGGGTACCGAGACCCAGTACTTC.

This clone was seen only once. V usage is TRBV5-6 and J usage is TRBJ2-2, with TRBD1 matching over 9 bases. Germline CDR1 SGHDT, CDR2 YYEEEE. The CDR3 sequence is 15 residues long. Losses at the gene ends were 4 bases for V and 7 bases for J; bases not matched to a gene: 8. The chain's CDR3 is CASSGGTGLGGELFF. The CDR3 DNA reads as TGTGCCAGCAGCGGGGGGACAGGGCTTGGCGGGGAGCTGTTTTTT. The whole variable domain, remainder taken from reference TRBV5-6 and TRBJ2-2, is DAGVTQSPTHLIKTRGQQVTLRCSPKSGHDTVSWYQQALGQGPQFIFQYYEEEERQRGNFPDRFSGHQFPNYSSELNVNALLLGDSALYLCASSGGTGLGGELFFGEGSRLTVL.

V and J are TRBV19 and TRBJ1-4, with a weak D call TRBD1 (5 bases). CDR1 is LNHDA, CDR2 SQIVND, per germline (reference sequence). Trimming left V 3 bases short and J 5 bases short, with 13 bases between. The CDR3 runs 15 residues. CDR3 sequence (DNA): TGTGCCAGTAGTATCCAGGGAGGGATGAATGAAAAACTGTTTTTT. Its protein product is CASSIQGGMNEKLFF.

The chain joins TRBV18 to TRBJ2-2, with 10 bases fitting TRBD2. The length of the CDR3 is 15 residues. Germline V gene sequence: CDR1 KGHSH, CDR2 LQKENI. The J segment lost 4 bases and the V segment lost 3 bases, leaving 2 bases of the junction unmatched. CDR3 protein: CASSPQRGGTGELFF. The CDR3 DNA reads TGTGCCAGCTCACCCCAGCGGGGGGGCACCGGGGAGCTGTTTTTT.

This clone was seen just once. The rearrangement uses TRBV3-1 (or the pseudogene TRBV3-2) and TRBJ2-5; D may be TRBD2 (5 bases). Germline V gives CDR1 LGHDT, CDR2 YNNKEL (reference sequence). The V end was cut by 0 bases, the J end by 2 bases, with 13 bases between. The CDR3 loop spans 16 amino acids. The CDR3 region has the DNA TGTGCCAGCAGCCAAGATTTAGGCCCGGGGCAAGAGACCCAGTACTTC. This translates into CASSQDLGPGQETQYF.

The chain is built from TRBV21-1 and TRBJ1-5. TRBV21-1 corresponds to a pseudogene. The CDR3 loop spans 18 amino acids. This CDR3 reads CASSERLDSGGSNQPQHF. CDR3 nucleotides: TGTGCCAGCAGCGAAAGATTGGACTCCGGGGGAAGCAATCAGCCCCAGCATTTT.